Each of the 18 T cell receptor beta chains below was sequenced from the same sample in a study of graft-versus-host responses after intestinal transplantation. These receptors are not linked to any known antigen. Sequencing was performed with immunoSEQ multiplex PCR; in TCRdb, only in-frame clones are kept and a portion is missing. The repertoire holds around 130,000 clones, with more than 90% as singletons. The specimen was unstimulated CD4+ T cells sorted from spleen or lymph node cells, collected before intestinal transplant. Source of these receptors: a human donor who received an intestinal transplant.

V and J are TRBV11-2 and TRBJ2-7; 7 positions match TRBD2. Germline CDR1 reads SGHAT; CDR2 reads FQNNGV. V was pared by 7 bases and J by 2 bases, with 8 bases of the junction left unmatched. This CDR3 has 14 amino acids. CDR3 protein: CASIPPGGTYEQYF. The DNA for the CDR3 is TGTGCCAGCATCCCCCCGGGAGGCACCTACGAGCAGTACTTC.

V gene TRBV7-9 combines with J gene TRBJ2-5, with 7 bases identical to TRBD1. V was clipped by 5 bases and J by 12 bases; unmatched bases: 9. Germline-derived CDR1 and CDR2 are SEHNR and FQNEAQ (reference sequence). The CDR3 runs to 12 residues. The chain's CDR3 is CASSGDTGAKYF. The CDR3 DNA is TGTGCCAGCAGCGGGGATACAGGGGCAAAGTACTTC.

V and J are TRBV5-4 and TRBJ2-5; no clear D. Per the germline V gene, CDR1 is SGHNT and CDR2 is YYREEE (reference sequence). With 0 bases removed from V and 0 bases from J, the gap between germline ends came to 3 bases. CDR3 length equals 13 residues. The CDR3 reads CASSLDDQETQYF. The CDR3 nucleotides are TGTGCCAGCAGCTTGGACGACCAAGAGACCCAGTACTTC.

The chain recombines TRBV14 with TRBJ2-5; D is undetermined. Trimming took 4 bases from V and 2 from J, leaving 11 bases between them. The CDR3 runs to 14 residues. Per germline, CDR1 SGHDN and CDR2 FVKESK. The CDR3 loop is CASSLRRRQETQYF. The DNA for the CDR3 is TGTGCCAGCAGCCTTCGCAGGCGTCAAGAGACCCAGTACTTC.

This clone was found once. The chain is built from TRBV6-6 and TRBJ1-1; D call uncertain. Germline V gene lookup returns CDR1 MNHNY and CDR2 SVGAGI (reference sequence). The CDR3 has 13 amino acids. Trimming shortened V by 1 base and J by 1 base, and 4 bases separated the two germline ends. CDR3 protein: CASSYFTNTEAFF. For the CDR3, the DNA is TGTGCCAGCAGTTACTTCACGAACACTGAAGCTTTCTTT.

This chain connects TRBV2 to TRBJ1-2, with D perhaps matching TRBD1 (5 bases). The CDR3 covers 13 residues. V gave up 8 bases and J gave up 4 bases, with 14 bases separating them. Germline values: CDR1 SNHLY, CDR2 FYNNEI. CDR3 residues: CASRDAGGYGYTF. The CDR3 DNA follows: TGTGCCAGCCGGGACGCGGGCGGCTATGGCTACACCTTC. The full variable domain, in which reference TRBV2 and TRBJ1-2 provide the parts outside the CDR3, is EPEVTQTPSHQVTQMGQEVILRCVPISNHLYFYWYRQILGQKVEFLVSFYNNEISEKSEIFDDQFSVERPDGSNFTLKIRSTKLEDSAMYFCASRDAGGYGYTFGSGTRLTVV.

V gene TRBV6-1 combines with J gene TRBJ2-5, with D tentatively TRBD1 (5 bases). The CDR3 totals 15 residues. CDR1 and CDR2 (germline): MNHNS, SASEGT. Trimming stripped 2 bases from V and 2 bases from J, with 12 bases between. The CDR3, as DNA: TGTGCCAGCAGTGAAAGGGGCAGGAAACAAGAGACCCAGTACTTC. Its protein is CASSERGRKQETQYF.

The rearrangement joins TRBV27 to TRBJ2-7, with D uncertain. Trimming pared 5 bases from V and 2 bases from J, leaving 7 bases between. There are 12 residues in the CDR3. Germline values: CDR1 MNHEY, CDR2 SMNVEV (reference sequence). The CDR3 spells CASSNPPYEQYF. DNA for the CDR3: TGTGCCAGCAGTAACCCCCCCTACGAGCAGTACTTC.

The rearrangement uses TRBV6-1 and TRBJ2-5, with 8 bases identical to TRBD1. Germline-derived CDR1 and CDR2 are MNHNS and SASEGT. With V trimmed by 4 bases and J by 5 bases, 15 bases remained unmatched. The CDR3 length is 17 residues. The DNA for the CDR3 is TGTGCCAGCAGTGTCTGGAGGTCGACAGGGGAGGCGGAGACCCAGTACTTC. It is translated as CASSVWRSTGEAETQYF.

This chain connects TRBV6-1 to TRBJ2-3, with TRBD2 identical over 8 bases. Germline V CDR1 and CDR2: MNHNS, SASEGT. V trimming: 6 bases; J trimming: 5 bases; junction bases outside the gene matches: 7. CDR3 length equals 14 residues. The CDR3 coding sequence is TGTGCCAGCAGCCACGGGGGGGGGAGAGATACGCAGTATTTT. This encodes CASSHGGGRDTQYF.

The gene calls are TRBV27 and TRBJ1-2; the match to TRBD1 covers 8 bases. The CDR3 is 14 residues long. Germline CDR1 reads MNHEY; CDR2 reads SMNVEV (reference sequence). V shed 4 bases and J 7 bases; nucleotides not matched to a gene: 8. The CDR3 loop is CASSSRQGAGGYTF. The CDR3 nucleotides are TGTGCCAGCAGTTCCCGTCAGGGGGCGGGTGGCTACACCTTC.

The V and J genes are TRBV2 and TRBJ2-3, with 12 bases that match TRBD2. The V gene end was trimmed by 6 bases and the J gene end by 1 base; junction bases not matched to a gene: 11. This CDR3 comprises 18 residues. CDR1 and CDR2 (germline): SNHLY, FYNNEI. In DNA, the CDR3 is TGTGCCAGCAGCCGGCTAGCGGGGGGGCGAGTGGGCACAGATACGCAGTATTTT. This codes for CASSRLAGGRVGTDTQYF.

V gene TRBV19 combines with J gene TRBJ2-7, with TRBD1 matching 10 bases. The junction had 3 bases not matched to a gene; V was cut back by 6 bases and J by 1 base. CDR1 and CDR2 from the germline V gene are LNHDA and SQIVND (reference sequence). The CDR3 is 14 residues long. This CDR3 is CASRGQGWSYEQYF. In DNA, the CDR3 is TGTGCCAGTAGGGGACAGGGGTGGTCCTACGAGCAGTACTTC.

CDR3 DNA sequence: TGTGCCAGCAGCTTAGGGCAGGGCAGCGGTGGCTACACCTTC. Translating it yields CASSLGQGSGGYTF. V is TRBV13 and J is TRBJ1-2; a weak D match, TRBD1 (5 bases). The CDR3 extends over 14 amino acids. Germline V gives CDR1 PRHDT, CDR2 FYEKMQ (reference sequence). Trimming cost V 0 bases and J 7 bases, with 12 bases left between them.

The rearrangement joins TRBV7-6 to TRBJ1-6; D unresolved. The CDR3 is 14 residues long. CDR1 and CDR2 from the germline V gene are SGHVS and FNYEAQ. V lost 5 bases and J lost 7, with 12 bases in between. DNA for the CDR3: TGTGCCAGCAGCCCCCCGGGCTACAATTCACCCCTCCACTTT. This translates into CASSPPGYNSPLHF.

The gene calls are TRBV5-6 and TRBJ1-3; unclear D gene. Looked up from germline, CDR1 is SGHDT and CDR2 is YYEEEE. This CDR3 has 11 amino acids. V lost 4 bases to trimming and J lost 8 bases, with 7 bases between them. The CDR3 DNA reads TGTGCCAGCAGCCAAAGGGACACCATATATTTT. The encoded protein is CASSQRDTIYF.

The CDR3 sequence is CASSLGIEAFF. As DNA, the CDR3 is TGCGCCAGCAGCTTAGGCATTGAAGCTTTCTTT. The genes are TRBV5-1 and TRBJ1-1; the D is unclear. Germline loops: CDR1 SGHRS, CDR2 YFSETQ. V dropped 2 bases and J dropped 7 bases, with 6 bases sitting between them. The length of the CDR3 is 11 residues.

The chain recombines TRBV7-2 with TRBJ2-1, with 10 positions matching TRBD2. V was clipped by 3 bases and J by 5 bases; unmatched bases: 1. The germline V gene encodes CDR1 SGHTA and CDR2 FQGNSA. CDR3 length: 14 amino acids. For the CDR3, the DNA is TGTGCCAGCAGCTTTACTAGCGGGGACAATGAGCAGTTCTTC. Protein sequence: CASSFTSGDNEQFF.